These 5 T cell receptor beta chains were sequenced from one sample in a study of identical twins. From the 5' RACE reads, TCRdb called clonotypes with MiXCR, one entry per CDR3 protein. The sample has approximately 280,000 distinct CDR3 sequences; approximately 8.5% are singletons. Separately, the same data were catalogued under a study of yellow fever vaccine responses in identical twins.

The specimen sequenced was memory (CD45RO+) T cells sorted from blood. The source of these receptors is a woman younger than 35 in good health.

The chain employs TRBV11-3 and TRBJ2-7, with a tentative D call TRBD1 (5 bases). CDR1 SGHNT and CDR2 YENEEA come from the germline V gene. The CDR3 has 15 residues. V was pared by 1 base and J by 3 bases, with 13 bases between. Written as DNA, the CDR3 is TGTGCCAGCAGCTTAGCGAACAGGAATAACTACGAGCAGTACTTC. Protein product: CASSLANRNNYEQYF.

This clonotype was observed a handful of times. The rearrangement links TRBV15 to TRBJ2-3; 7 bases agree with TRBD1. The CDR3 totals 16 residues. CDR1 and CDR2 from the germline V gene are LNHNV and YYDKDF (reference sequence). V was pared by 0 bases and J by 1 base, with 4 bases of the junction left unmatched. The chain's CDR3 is CATSRDPGGRTDTQYF. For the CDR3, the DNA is TGTGCCACCAGCAGAGACCCAGGGGGTCGCACAGATACGCAGTATTTT.

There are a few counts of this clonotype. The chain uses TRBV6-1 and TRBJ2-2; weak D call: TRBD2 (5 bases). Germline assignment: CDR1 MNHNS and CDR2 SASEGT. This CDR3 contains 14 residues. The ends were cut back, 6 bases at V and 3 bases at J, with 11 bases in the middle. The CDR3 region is CASRPDYYTGELFF. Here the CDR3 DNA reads TGTGCCAGCAGGCCCGACTATTACACCGGGGAGCTGTTTTTT.

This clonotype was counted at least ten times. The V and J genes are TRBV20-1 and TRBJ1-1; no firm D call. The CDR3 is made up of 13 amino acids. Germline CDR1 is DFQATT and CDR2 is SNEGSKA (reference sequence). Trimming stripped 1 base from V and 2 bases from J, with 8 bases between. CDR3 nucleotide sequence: TGCAGTGCTAGAGTAGGCAGTAACACTGAAGCTTTCTTT. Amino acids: CSARVGSNTEAFF.

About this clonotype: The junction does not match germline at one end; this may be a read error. The CDR3: CASSTTTDTRYF. The CDR3 DNA reads TGTGCCAGCAGTACGACTACAGATACGCGGTATTTT. The chain is built from TRBV13 and TRBJ2-3; a weak D match, TRBD2 (5 bases). This CDR3 has 12 amino acids. Germline V gene data show CDR1 as PRHDT and CDR2 as FYEKMQ (reference sequence).